The clone carrying this T cell receptor (beta chain) occurred a few times. Its cognate antigen is unknown. From germline, CDR1 is MDHEN and CDR2 SYDVKM. There are 13 residues in the CDR3. V gave up 7 bases and J gave up 0 bases, with 8 bases separating them. These data come from a study of T cell responses to AZD1222 COVID-19 vaccine. Method: immunoSEQ multiplex PCR; TCRdb's copy keeps in-frame clones and lacks some. The table shows 150,000 to 180,000 clones, with about 92% occurring only once. Study findings and constraints: Two AZD1222 administrations were followed by greater Spike-specific TCR breadth and depth. Donors were mostly white British, more females; clonal diversity possibly underestimated.

The source is an adult in good health. J is TRBJ2-3 and V is TRBV28; D uncertain. The sample here was peripheral blood, taken on day 0 of AZD1222 vaccination. Here the CDR3 reads CASIPASTDTQYF. In DNA, the CDR3 is TGTGCCAGCATCCCGGCTAGCACAGATACGCAGTATTTT.